These 12 T cell receptor beta chains were all obtained from the same sample, sequenced in a study of tumour-infiltrating T cells in Burkitt lymphoma. Here immunoSEQ multiplex PCR was the method, and the copy in TCRdb shows in-frame clones only, minus some. This table has about 3,300 clones, less than 15% appearing once. Material: tumor tissue. These receptors were collected from a human donor with Burkitt lymphoma.

This clone was counted a few times. V and J are TRBV18 and TRBJ1-1; TRBD1 might be the D (5 bases). The CDR3 has 12 residues. The germline V gene encodes CDR1 KGHSH and CDR2 LQKENI. V was clipped by 3 bases and J by 10 bases, with 12 bases between them. CDR3 protein: CASSPLGAGAFF. CDR3 DNA: TGTGCCAGCTCACCTCTAGGGGCGGGAGCTTTCTTT.

This clone was seen a handful of times. This chain connects TRBV2 to TRBJ1-2; 7 bases fit TRBD1. CDR1 and CDR2 (germline): SNHLY, FYNNEI. The CDR3 sequence is 14 residues long. Trimming took 5 bases from V and 4 from J; bases not matched to a gene: 7. The DNA for the CDR3 is TGTGCCAGCAGTTTCGACAGGGCTGGCTATGGCTACACCTTC. It encodes CASSFDRAGYGYTF.

This clone was counted a few times. A junction end diverges from the germline sequence, so it may reflect a read error. The chain joins TRBV10-2 to TRBJ2-7, with TRBD1 matching 8 bases. CDR3 length equals 14 residues. Germline values: CDR1 WSHSY, CDR2 SAAADI. The CDR3 loop reads CASSEGQDTYEQYF. In DNA, the CDR3 is TGCGCCAGTAGTGAGGGACAGGACACCTACGAGCAGTACTTC.

This clone was observed a few times. The chain carries TRBV5-6 and TRBJ2-5, with TRBD2 matching 11 bases. CDR1 and CDR2 from the germline V gene are SGHDT and YYEEEE. The junction had 2 bases not matched to a gene; V was cut back by 0 bases and J by 4 bases. There are 15 residues in the CDR3. As DNA, the CDR3 is TGTGCCAGCAGCTTGGAGCTAGCGGGGGGAGAGACCCAGTACTTC. Translated: CASSLELAGGETQYF. Based on the CDR3 plus reference TRBV5-6 and TRBJ2-5, the full variable domain is DAGVTQSPTHLIKTRGQQVTLRCSPKSGHDTVSWYQQALGQGPQFIFQYYEEEERQRGNFPDRFSGHQFPNYSSELNVNALLLGDSALYLCASSLELAGGETQYFGPGTRLLVL.

J is TRBJ2-5 and V is TRBV2; D might be TRBD1 (5 bases). The J call may not be correct, given that the DNA end is closer to TRBJ2-7. The CDR3 loop spans 14 amino acids. Germline V gene lookup returns CDR1 SNHLY and CDR2 FYNNEI. The CDR3 loop is CASKPQGNTYEQYF. DNA for the CDR3: TGTGCCAGCAAGCCTCAGGGCAATACCTACGAGCAGTACTTC.

This clone was seen more than once but under ten times. The chain combines TRBV10-2 with TRBJ1-2, with D possibly TRBD1 on 5 matching bases. The CDR3 totals 15 residues. The ends were cut back, 1 base at V and 4 bases at J, with 13 bases in the middle. Germline V gene sequence: CDR1 WSHSY, CDR2 SAAADI. The CDR3 is CASSEFLDRVYGYTF. DNA for the CDR3: TGCGCCAGCAGTGAGTTCCTCGACAGAGTCTATGGCTACACCTTC.

V gene TRBV4-1 combines with J gene TRBJ2-7, with D perhaps matching TRBD2 (7 bases). This CDR3 region has 16 residues. V was trimmed by 0 bases and J by 7 bases, leaving 19 bases between them. Germline V gives CDR1 MGHRA, CDR2 YSYEKL. For the CDR3, the DNA is TGCGCCAGCAGCCAAGATCGGATGGGGGGGGCCGTGGAGCAGTACTTC. Translating it yields CASSQDRMGGAVEQYF.

The chain links TRBV19 to TRBJ1-4; D is unclear. Germline V gives CDR1 LNHDA, CDR2 SQIVND (reference sequence). The CDR3 runs to 15 residues. Trimming removed 3 bases at V and 2 bases at J, with 10 bases between. CDR3 nucleotides: TGTGCCAGTAGTATCATGTTGACGACTAATGAAAAACTGTTTTTT. Encoded protein: CASSIMLTTNEKLFF.

The genes are TRBV2 and TRBJ1-1; TRBD1 matches at 7 bases. Germline V CDR1 and CDR2: SNHLY, FYNNEI. V lost 4 bases, J lost 3 bases, and 14 bases stayed unmatched. The CDR3 totals 17 residues. This CDR3 reads CASSGGNRGPSHTEAFF. The CDR3 DNA sequence: TGTGCCAGCAGTGGTGGGAACAGGGGCCCTTCGCACACTGAAGCTTTCTTT.

The chain carries TRBV7-9 and TRBJ2-5; D gene ambiguous. The ends were cut back, 5 bases at V and 5 bases at J, with 9 bases in the middle. This CDR3 has 12 amino acids. CDR1 and CDR2 from the germline V gene are SEHNR and FQNEAQ (reference sequence). The CDR3 protein is CASSVRWETQYF. CDR3 coding DNA: TGTGCCAGCAGCGTCCGATGGGAGACCCAGTACTTC. Using reference TRBV7-9 and TRBJ2-5 for the parts outside the CDR3, the full variable domain is DTGVSQNPRHKITKRGQNVTFRCDPISEHNRLYWYRQTLGQGPEFLTYFQNEAQLEKSRLLSDRFSAERPKGSFSTLEIQRTEQGDSAMYLCASSVRWETQYFGPGTRLLVL.

This clone was counted only a few times. The chain recombines TRBV18 with TRBJ2-3; TRBD1 matches at 7 bases. V was clipped by 3 bases and J by 2 bases; unmatched bases: 8. This CDR3 region has 16 residues. Germline V lookup: CDR1 KGHSH, CDR2 LQKENI. In DNA form, the CDR3 reads TGTGCCAGCTCACCCACGCTGACAGGGACCACAGATACGCAGTATTTT. As protein: CASSPTLTGTTDTQYF.

This chain joins TRBV7-9 and TRBJ1-1, with D maybe TRBD1 (6 bases). The CDR3 has 12 residues. V gave up 5 bases and J gave up 3 bases, with 7 bases separating them. Per germline, CDR1 SEHNR and CDR2 FQNEAQ (reference sequence). CDR3 sequence reads: CASSGGDTEAFF. The CDR3 nucleotides are TGTGCCAGCAGCGGGGGCGACACTGAAGCTTTCTTT.